The 29 T cell receptor beta chains presented below share a single source sample, sequenced in a study of T-cell memory formation after mild COVID-19. MiXCR was run by TCRdb on the 5' RACE reads, yielding one entry per CDR3 protein. In the table there are about 270,000 distinct CDR3 sequences, about 20% of which are singletons. The specimen sequenced was PBMCs or a T cell subset sorted from them (not recorded which). These receptors came from a man younger than 35 who had mild COVID-19 (a few samples of this study predate the infection). Cell type and time point are not known.

The chain is built from TRBV10-3 and TRBJ2-3; D possibly corresponds to TRBD2 (5 bases). From germline, CDR1 is ENHRY and CDR2 SYGVKD. V dropped 2 bases and J dropped 6 bases, with 12 bases sitting between them. CDR3 size: 14 residues. The CDR3 DNA follows: TGTGCCATCAGTGAGAGCCTAGCAAGGGATACGCAGTATTTT. This encodes CAISESLARDTQYF.

This clonotype appeared a few times. Germline and junction disagree at one end, which may indicate a read error. The CDR3 sequence: CAISVSLTGDQPQHF. CDR3 coding DNA: TGTGCCATTAGTGTCTCGTTGACAGGGGACCAGCCCCAGCATTTT. The chain combines TRBV10-3 with TRBJ1-5, with 8 bases aligning to TRBD1. The CDR3 sequence is 15 residues long. Germline CDR1 reads ENHRY; CDR2 reads SYGVKD.

This clonotype was counted a few times. The gene calls are TRBV5-6 and TRBJ1-2; a possible D gene is TRBD1 (5 bases). The CDR3 totals 13 residues. V dropped 1 base and J dropped 6 bases, with 10 bases sitting between them. Per germline, CDR1 SGHDT and CDR2 YYEEEE. CDR3 DNA: TGTGCCAGCAGCTTGATAGGGGCGGATGGCTACACCTTC. Protein: CASSLIGADGYTF.

This clonotype has only a few counts. The rearrangement joins TRBV6-2 or TRBV6-3 to TRBJ2-1; 12 nucleotides match TRBD2. Trimming cost V 6 bases and J 8 bases; bases outside gene matches: 5. This CDR3 comprises 14 residues. Germline V CDR1 and CDR2: MNHEY, SVGEGT. The CDR3 here is CASSTSGGSHEQFF. CDR3 in DNA: TGTGCCAGCAGCACTAGCGGGGGGAGCCATGAGCAGTTCTTC.

This clonotype has a handful of counts. The rearrangement joins TRBV19 to TRBJ1-3; D is ambiguous. This CDR3 contains 14 residues. V was trimmed by 5 bases and J by 0 bases, leaving 8 bases between them. Germline CDR1 and CDR2: LNHDA and SQIVND (reference sequence). CDR3 sequence reads: CASSVTRSGNTIYF. The CDR3 coding sequence is TGTGCCAGTAGTGTGACCCGCTCTGGAAACACCATATATTTT.

In this sample, this clonotype turned up a few times. This rearrangement joins TRBV30 to TRBJ1-1; TRBD1 matches 8 bases. Germline CDR1 and CDR2: GTSNPN and SVGIG (reference sequence). The CDR3 runs 13 residues. V was clipped by 3 bases and J by 4 bases; unmatched bases: 4. The CDR3 reads CAWRGQVGTEAFF. The CDR3 coding sequence is TGTGCCTGGAGGGGACAGGTAGGCACTGAAGCTTTCTTT.

The chain joins TRBV2 to TRBJ1-5; no clear D. The CDR3 length is 13 residues. The V and J ends lost 1 base and 4 bases respectively, with 5 bases between them. CDR1 and CDR2 (germline): SNHLY, FYNNEI. The CDR3 is CASSEGRNQPQHF. CDR3 DNA: TGTGCCAGCAGTGAAGGGCGTAATCAGCCCCAGCATTTT.

The chain joins TRBV4-2 to TRBJ2-2, with 12 bases fitting TRBD2. The length of the CDR3 is 15 residues. Germline V gene data show CDR1 as LGHNA and CDR2 as YNFKEQ. Germline trimming cut 7 bases from V and 7 bases from J; bases unmatched to any gene: 7. CDR3 nucleotides: TGTGCCAGCACCGCAGTGGGACTAGCGGGCGGGGAGCTGTTTTTT. Translation: CASTAVGLAGGELFF.

V gene TRBV20-1 combines with J gene TRBJ2-3, with D maybe TRBD1 (6 bases). Trimming took 5 bases from V and 1 from J, leaving 16 bases between them. This CDR3 is 15 amino acids long. Germline V gives CDR1 DFQATT, CDR2 SNEGSKA (reference sequence). The chain's CDR3 is CSAGGLAIGTDTQYF. CDR3 DNA: TGCAGTGCTGGGGGCCTGGCGATTGGCACAGATACGCAGTATTTT.

This clonotype was observed a handful of times. This sequence joins TRBV18 and TRBJ2-3; D is uncertain. CDR1 KGHSH and CDR2 LQKENI come from the germline V gene. The CDR3 is made up of 15 amino acids. V was clipped by 0 bases and J by 1 base, with 8 bases between them. The CDR3 loop is CASSPPATRTDTQYF. The CDR3 DNA follows: TGTGCCAGCTCACCACCAGCGACCCGCACAGATACGCAGTATTTT.

The rearrangement joins TRBV6-2 or TRBV6-3 to TRBJ2-1; D may be TRBD2 (7 bases). This CDR3 comprises 15 residues. Trimming pared 5 bases from V and 7 bases from J, leaving 18 bases between. The V gene's germline CDR1 is MNHEY and CDR2 SVGEGT. CDR3 loop: CASSPYRGASNEQFF. DNA for the CDR3: TGTGCCAGCAGTCCCTACCGGGGGGCCAGTAATGAGCAGTTCTTC.

The chain recombines TRBV2 with TRBJ2-5; 9 bases fit TRBD2. CDR1 is SNHLY, CDR2 FYNNEI, per germline. V shed 10 bases, J shed 4 bases, and the junction held 13 bases outside the gene matches. The CDR3 contains 15 residues. CDR3 nucleotides: TGTGCCACCTCAACACGCGGGGGGGATTCAGAGACCCAGTACTTC. It codes for CATSTRGGDSETQYF.

This clonotype was counted only a few times. V and J are TRBV24-1 and TRBJ2-1, with 8 bases identical to TRBD1. Germline loops: CDR1 KGHDR, CDR2 SFDVKD. This CDR3 comprises 16 residues. With 5 bases clipped from V and 2 bases from J, the junction kept 7 bases outside the gene matches. The CDR3 protein is CATSVVGQGPYNEQFF. CDR3 in DNA: TGTGCCACCAGTGTGGTCGGACAGGGACCCTACAATGAGCAGTTCTTC.

The rearrangement links TRBV11-2 to TRBJ2-3; TRBD2 is a possible D gene (7 bases). The germline gives CDR1 SGHAT, CDR2 FQNNGV. V lost 7 bases and J 5 bases, leaving 13 bases between the germline ends. The length of the CDR3 is 13 residues. CDR3 loop: CASKRGGGDTQYF. The DNA for the CDR3 is TGTGCCAGCAAAAGGGGGGGAGGAGATACGCAGTATTTT. The full variable domain, completed using reference TRBV11-2 and TRBJ2-3, is EAGVAQSPRYKIIEKRQSVAFWCNPISGHATLYWYQQILGQGPKLLIQFQNNGVVDDSQLPKDRFSAERLKGVDSTLKIQPAKLEDSAVYLCASKRGGGDTQYFGPGTRLTVL.

This clonotype was seen ten or more times. The chain combines TRBV9 with TRBJ1-1, with D possibly being TRBD1 (5 bases). Trimming cost V 3 bases and J 8 bases, with 11 bases left between them. CDR1 and CDR2 from the germline V gene are SGDLS and YYNGEE. The length of the CDR3 is 12 residues. CDR3 region: CASSGLGREAFF. CDR3 bases: TGTGCCAGCAGCGGCCTGGGACGGGAAGCTTTCTTT.

This clonotype was detected only once. V usage is TRBV20-1 and J usage is TRBJ2-1; 9 nucleotides align to TRBD2. The V and J ends lost 0 bases and 4 bases, in that order; junction bases with no gene match: 7. This CDR3 comprises 16 residues. CDR1 and CDR2 from the germline V gene are DFQATT and SNEGSKA (reference sequence). The CDR3 spells CSARDLSGGRYNEQFF. CDR3 sequence (DNA): TGCAGTGCTAGAGATCTAAGCGGGGGGCGTTACAATGAGCAGTTCTTC.

This clonotype appeared many times. The gene calls are TRBV5-1 and TRBJ2-7; 7 positions match TRBD1. The CDR3 is 13 residues long. The V segment lost 5 bases and the J segment 7 bases; nucleotides outside the gene matches: 9. Germline CDR1 is SGHRS and CDR2 is YFSETQ. CDR3 nucleotides: TGCGCCAGCAGTCGTACAGGGGATCGGGAGCAGTACGTC. It yields the protein CASSRTGDREQYV.

This clonotype was recorded at least ten times. The genes are TRBV28 and TRBJ2-5; D may be TRBD2 (7 bases). The CDR3 covers 16 residues. In germline, CDR1 is MDHEN, CDR2 SYDVKM. V was shortened by 4 bases and J by 8 bases, with 23 bases between the two germline ends. CDR3 coding DNA: TGTGCCAGCAGTTCCGGGGAGGGGGGGAAGAAGAGAACCCAGTACTTC. Its translation is CASSSGEGGKKRTQYF.

The chain recombines TRBV11-1 with TRBJ2-1; TRBD1 might be the D (6 bases). Germline V lookup: CDR1 SGHAT, CDR2 FQDESV (reference sequence). Between the trimmed V and J ends, which lost 2 bases and 4 bases, there was a span of 9 bases. The CDR3 contains 14 residues. CDR3 in amino acids: CASSLQGLYNEQFF. The DNA of the CDR3 is TGTGCCAGCAGCTTACAGGGGCTTTACAATGAGCAGTTCTTC.

This clonotype was detected only a few times. The genes are TRBV7-2 and TRBJ2-7; 7 positions match TRBD1. There are 13 residues in the CDR3. Germline CDR1 reads SGHTA; CDR2 reads FQGNSA. The V and J ends lost 3 bases and 5 bases, in that order; junction bases with no gene match: 4. DNA of the CDR3: TGTGCCAGCAGCTTTGGGCAGGGGGACGAGCAGTACGTC. This sequence encodes CASSFGQGDEQYV.

The table lists this clonotype with a few counts. The junction and the germline gene differ at one end; a read error may be behind it. The rearrangement joins TRBV7-7 to TRBJ2-3, with D possibly being TRBD1 (6 bases). CDR3 length: 13 amino acids. The germline CDR1 and CDR2 sequences are SSHAT and FNYEAQ (reference sequence). The CDR3 bases are TGTGCTAGCAGCGCCCGGACAGCAGATACGCAGTATTTT. Translation: CASSARTADTQYF.

The chain recombines TRBV28 with TRBJ2-5; TRBD2 matches 10 bases. CDR3 length equals 14 residues. V dropped 8 bases and J dropped 0; count of bases not matched to a gene: 3. The germline V gene has CDR1 MDHEN and CDR2 SYDVKM. The CDR3 sequence: CASLLAGYQETQYF. In DNA form, the CDR3 reads TGTGCCAGCCTACTAGCGGGGTACCAAGAGACCCAGTACTTC.

This chain links TRBV12-3 or TRBV12-4 with TRBJ1-5; unclear D gene. The CDR3 has 13 amino acids. Trimming pared 1 base from V and 7 bases from J, leaving 8 bases between. CDR3 nucleotides: TGTGCCAGCAGTTTAGATATTGGGCAGCCCCAGCATTTT. Its translation is CASSLDIGQPQHF.

The V call is TRBV12-3 or TRBV12-4, the J call TRBJ1-1, with D unresolved. V dropped 2 bases and J dropped 2 bases, with 12 bases sitting between them. The CDR3 consists of 15 residues. The CDR3, as DNA: TGTGCCAGCAGTTTATTTATGGGGAGAAACACTGAAGCTTTCTTT. Protein sequence: CASSLFMGRNTEAFF.

CDR3 in DNA: TGTGCCAGCAGTTACTCCCGGGGGCTTGACACAGATACGCAGTATTTT. Its translation is CASSYSRGLDTDTQYF. The rearrangement joins TRBV6-5 to TRBJ2-3, with D perhaps given as TRBD1 or TRBD2 (6 bases each). CDR1 and CDR2 from the germline V gene are MNHEY and SVGAGI. This CDR3 region has 16 residues. The V gene lost 0 bases and the J gene lost 2 bases, with 12 bases spanning the gap.

There are many counts of this clonotype. This chain joins TRBV6-4 and TRBJ2-2; 7 nucleotides agree with TRBD1. There are 14 residues in the CDR3. Germline V lookup: CDR1 MRHNA, CDR2 SNTAGT. V shed 3 bases and J 3 bases; nucleotides not matched to a gene: 1. The CDR3 is CASSDGTDTGELFF. The CDR3 DNA sequence: TGTGCCAGCAGTGATGGGACAGACACCGGGGAGCTGTTTTTT.

This clonotype has only a few counts. This chain joins TRBV20-1 and TRBJ2-1; no definite D call. This CDR3 spans 12 amino acids. Germline lookup yields CDR1 DFQATT and CDR2 SNEGSKA (reference sequence). V was pared by 6 bases and J by 5 bases, with 11 bases between. Written as DNA, the CDR3 is TGCAGTGCGAGGACGTTTAACAATGAGCAGTTCTTC. Translation: CSARTFNNEQFF.

The chain recombines TRBV7-9 with TRBJ1-2; 9 bases align to TRBD1. Germline assignment: CDR1 SEHNR and CDR2 FQNEAQ (reference sequence). The CDR3 is made up of 17 amino acids. J gave up 9 bases and V 3 bases, and 17 bases lay outside the gene matches. CDR3 sequence reads: CASSFGGTGRRESSYTF. CDR3 coding DNA: TGTGCCAGCAGCTTTGGCGGGACAGGGCGTAGAGAAAGCAGCTACACCTTC.

The chain is built from TRBV6-4 and TRBJ2-2; no clear D. The CDR3 is 14 residues long. Per germline, CDR1 MRHNA and CDR2 SNTAGT. With 5 bases removed from V and 3 bases from J, the gap between germline ends came to 10 bases. The CDR3 loop reads CASSNDPYTGELFF. CDR3 sequence (DNA): TGTGCCAGCAGTAATGACCCGTACACCGGGGAGCTGTTTTTT.